This T cell receptor beta chain was sequenced in a study of cytomegalovirus exposure and HLA in healthy donors. Regarding the study as a whole: The study designated fewer than 200 TCR beta chains cytomegalovirus-associated.

The primer mix had 60 Vbeta and 13 Jbeta primers. Some clones are missing from TCRdb's copy, which holds only in-frame ones; the method was immunoSEQ multiplex PCR. Of 130,000 to 150,000 clones in the sample, around 80% were seen once. The J segment lost 5 bases and the V segment lost 4 bases, leaving 2 bases of the junction unmatched. The CDR3 is made up of 13 amino acids. The germline V gene encodes CDR1 SGHNT and CDR2 YYREEE (reference sequence). A remark on this clone: What it recognizes is unknown.

The chain carries TRBV5-4 and TRBJ2-5; 10 bases agree with TRBD2. Material for sequencing was PBMCs. This TCR came from a boy younger than 10 in good health and CMV-seronegative. The CDR3 DNA follows: TGTGCCAGCAGCAGTAGCGGGAGGGAGACCCAGTACTTC. The encoded protein is CASSSSGRETQYF.